Following are 28 T cell receptor beta chains from one sample sequenced in a study of vaccination and CD4 T cells after COVID-19. The Oncomine TCR Beta short-read assay sequenced DNA from cultured CD4+ T cells. TCRdb independently ran MiXCR on the PCR reads; one entry per CDR3 protein. Of roughly 24,000 distinct CDR3 sequences listed, less than 65% are singletons. Specified treatment: approximately nine-day PBMC culture with coronavirus spike peptide pools or control peptides (ViraFEST assay). Their antigen targets remain unknown. Sequencing was performed on CD4+ T cells from blood, cultured in vitro. The receptors derive from a human donor who had recovered from COVID-19.

The rearrangement links TRBV6-1 to TRBJ1-2, with 7 bases lining up with TRBD1. The CDR3 spans 16 residues. V gave up 0 bases and J gave up 2 bases; unmatched junction bases: 6. CDR1 MNHNS and CDR2 SASEGT come from the germline V gene. The CDR3: CASSEARTGKNYGYTF. The CDR3, as DNA: TGTGCCAGCAGTGAAGCCAGGACAGGAAAGAACTATGGCTACACCTTC.

V gene TRBV5-1 combines with J gene TRBJ1-2, with 10 bases lining up with TRBD1. The CDR3 totals 14 residues. The germline CDR1 and CDR2 sequences are SGHRS and YFSETQ. V was clipped by 3 bases and J by 6 bases; unmatched bases: 5. CDR3 coding DNA: TGCGCCAGCAGCTCCGGACAGGGGGTCGATGGCTACACCTTC. Protein: CASSSGQGVDGYTF.

This clonotype was counted only a few times. V gene TRBV15 combines with J gene TRBJ1-1, with D uncertain. The CDR3 sequence is 15 residues long. The germline V and J ends were trimmed by 0 bases and 0 bases, with 8 bases remaining between them. Germline values: CDR1 LNHNV, CDR2 YYDKDF (reference sequence). This CDR3 reads CATSRDGPLNTEAFF. The CDR3 DNA follows: TGTGCCACCAGCAGAGATGGCCCCTTGAACACTGAAGCTTTCTTT. Full variable domain (missing parts from reference TRBV15 and TRBJ1-1): DAMVIQNPRYQVTQFGKPVTLSCSQTLNHNVMYWYQQKSSQAPKLLFHYYDKDFNNEADTPDNFQSRRPNTSFCFLDIRSPGLGDTAMYLCATSRDGPLNTEAFFGQGTRLTVV.

This rearrangement joins TRBV7-3 to TRBJ2-1, with D unclear. The ends were cut back, 2 bases at V and 6 bases at J, with 14 bases in the middle. The CDR3 extends over 15 amino acids. Germline CDR1 reads SGHTA; CDR2 reads FQGTGA. CDR3 in amino acids: CASSLLAHSGNEQFF. The DNA for the CDR3 is TGTGCCAGCAGCTTACTGGCCCATTCGGGCAATGAGCAGTTCTTC.

This clonotype was recorded a few times. The rearrangement uses TRBV7-2 and TRBJ1-6; TRBD1 aligns across 9 bases. V trimming: 5 bases; J trimming: 0 bases; junction bases outside the gene matches: 2. The CDR3 runs 16 residues. From germline, CDR1 is SGHTA and CDR2 FQGNSA. This CDR3 is CASSGQGSSYNSPLHF. The CDR3, as DNA: TGTGCCAGCAGCGGACAGGGGAGCTCCTATAATTCACCCCTCCACTTT.

This clonotype has just one count. The V call is TRBV20-1, the J call TRBJ2-7, with 16 bases lining up with TRBD2. The germline gives CDR1 DFQATT, CDR2 SNEGSKA (reference sequence). Trimming at V came to 4 bases and at J to 4 bases, leaving 7 bases not matched to a gene. The CDR3 length is 16 residues. The DNA for the CDR3 is TGCAGTGCTACCGGGACTAGCGGGAGGGAAGGGTACGAGCAGTACTTC. Protein: CSATGTSGREGYEQYF.

The rearrangement links TRBV30 to TRBJ1-2, with D perhaps TRBD1 (6 bases). The germline CDR1 and CDR2 sequences are GTSNPN and SVGIG (reference sequence). The CDR3 has 13 residues. V lost 2 bases, J lost 6 bases, and 13 bases lay in between. The chain's CDR3 is CAWSKQGWDGYTF. In nucleotides, the CDR3 is TGTGCCTGGAGTAAGCAGGGGTGGGATGGCTACACCTTC.

This clonotype was found once. The J gene is TRBJ2-3, the V gene TRBV7-3; TRBD2 matches at 10 bases. Germline-derived CDR1 and CDR2 are SGHTA and FQGTGA. CDR3 length: 19 residues. J lost 0 bases, V lost 1 base, and 10 bases had no gene match. The CDR3 bases are TGTGCCAGCAGCTTAATACTTATTAGCGGGAGGTCTAGCACAGATACGCAGTATTTT. Protein sequence: CASSLILISGRSSTDTQYF. The full variable domain, in which reference TRBV7-3 and TRBJ2-3 provide the parts outside the CDR3, is GAGVSQTPSNKVTEKGKYVELRCDPISGHTALYWYRQSLGQGPEFLIYFQGTGAADDSGLPNDRFFAVRPEGSVSTLKIQRTERGDSAVYLCASSLILISGRSSTDTQYFGPGTRLTVL.

This chain's CDR3 is CASSPPGQYGYTF. The CDR3, as DNA: TGTGCCAGCTCACCACCCGGCCAGTATGGCTACACCTTC. This chain uses TRBV18 with TRBJ1-2; D not certain. Germline CDR1 and CDR2: KGHSH and LQKENI. V lost 0 bases to trimming and J lost 5 bases, with 7 bases between them. The CDR3 contains 13 residues.

This clonotype turned up a few times. CDR3 sequence reads: CATSRDKGGTEAFF. DNA of the CDR3: TGTGCCACCAGCAGAGATAAGGGGGGGACTGAAGCTTTCTTT. This rearrangement joins TRBV15 to TRBJ1-1, with D tentatively TRBD1 (6 bases). The CDR3 totals 14 residues. Trimming left V 0 bases short and J 5 bases short, with 10 bases between. The V gene's germline CDR1 is LNHNV and CDR2 YYDKDF (reference sequence).

This clonotype has just one count. This chain uses TRBV30 with TRBJ1-2; D is unresolved. Germline CDR1 GTSNPN, CDR2 SVGIG (reference sequence). Between the trimmed V and J ends, which lost 2 bases and 5 bases, there was a span of 15 bases. The CDR3 runs 14 residues. The chain's CDR3 is CAWSSPVWRYGYTF. The CDR3 DNA reads TGTGCCTGGAGTTCCCCAGTGTGGCGGTATGGCTACACCTTC.

The chain couples TRBV20-1 to TRBJ2-7, with D possibly matching TRBD2 (5 bases). The CDR3 length is 17 residues. Deletions cut 6 bases from V and 1 base from J, with 25 bases between. The germline gives CDR1 DFQATT, CDR2 SNEGSKA (reference sequence). The chain's CDR3 is CSAQPPWPRGLSYEQYF. The CDR3 DNA reads as TGCAGTGCCCAGCCCCCTTGGCCTCGGGGTCTATCCTACGAGCAGTACTTC.

This clonotype was detected only a few times. This chain joins TRBV20-1 and TRBJ1-6; D gene unclear. Germline CDR1 is DFQATT and CDR2 is SNEGSKA (reference sequence). Trimming removed 1 base from V and 5 bases from J, with 15 bases in between. The CDR3 contains 16 residues. CDR3 sequence: CSARGAGRNDNSPLHF. CDR3 in DNA: TGCAGTGCTAGAGGCGCCGGACGGAATGATAATTCACCCCTCCACTTT.

This chain links TRBV7-2 with TRBJ1-2; TRBD1 matches 9 bases. The CDR3 is 16 amino acids. V lost 4 bases to trimming and J lost 7 bases; unmatched junction nucleotides: 13. Germline V lookup: CDR1 SGHTA, CDR2 FQGNSA. The CDR3 region has the DNA TGTGCCAGCAGCTGGACAGGGGCCACAGCTCGGGGTGGCTACACCTTC. Translated, it gives CASSWTGATARGGYTF. The entire variable domain, with the rest obtained from reference TRBV7-2 and TRBJ1-2, is as follows: GAGVSQSPSNKVTEKGKDVELRCDPISGHTALYWYRQSLGQGLEFLIYFQGNSAPDKSGLPSDRFSAERTGGSVSTLTIQRTQQEDSAVYLCASSWTGATARGGYTFGSGTRLTVV.

In this sample, this clonotype turned up a few times. This rearrangement joins TRBV12-3 or TRBV12-4 to TRBJ1-1, with D possibly matching TRBD1 (6 bases). With 5 bases removed from V and 6 bases from J, the gap between germline ends came to 13 bases. CDR3 length: 13 residues. CDR3 nucleotide sequence: TGTGCCAGCAGTCTCAGGGGAAGGTCTGAAGCTTTCTTT. Its protein is CASSLRGRSEAFF.

The CDR3, as DNA: TGTGCCACCAGTGATTTCGGCAGGGGAAGGACAGATACGCAGTATTTT. Its protein is CATSDFGRGRTDTQYF. V and J are TRBV24-1 and TRBJ2-3; a possible D gene is TRBD1 (6 bases). Looked up from germline, CDR1 is KGHDR and CDR2 is SFDVKD. The CDR3 contains 16 residues. Trimming pared 1 base from V and 3 bases from J, leaving 13 bases between.

The chain couples TRBV6-1 to TRBJ1-2; a possible D gene is TRBD1 (6 bases). Trimming pared 2 bases from V and 5 bases from J, leaving 9 bases between. Germline assignment: CDR1 MNHNS and CDR2 SASEGT. The CDR3 sequence is 13 residues long. CDR3: CASSELGAYGYTF. CDR3 sequence (DNA): TGTGCCAGCAGTGAATTGGGGGCTTATGGCTACACCTTC.

The CDR3 loop reads CASSAGTGRSYEQYF. As DNA, the CDR3 is TGTGCCAGCAGTGCCGGGACAGGACGCTCCTACGAGCAGTACTTC. The chain recombines TRBV6-1 with TRBJ2-7; TRBD1 agrees at 8 bases. With 4 bases clipped from V and 0 bases from J, the junction kept 5 bases outside the gene matches. The CDR3 runs 15 residues. Germline values: CDR1 MNHNS, CDR2 SASEGT.

The V and J genes are TRBV7-2 and TRBJ1-6; D remains ambiguous. V lost 0 bases and J 10 bases, leaving 10 bases between the germline ends. The germline V gene encodes CDR1 SGHTA and CDR2 FQGNSA. This CDR3 has 14 residues. The DNA of the CDR3 is TGTGCCAGCAGCTTAGCGGGAGTTCAGTCACCCCTCCACTTT. It codes for CASSLAGVQSPLHF. Using reference TRBV7-2 and TRBJ1-6 for the parts outside the CDR3, the full variable domain is GAGVSQSPSNKVTEKGKDVELRCDPISGHTALYWYRQSLGQGLEFLIYFQGNSAPDKSGLPSDRFSAERTGGSVSTLTIQRTQQEDSAVYLCASSLAGVQSPLHFGNGTRLTVT.

The chain is built from TRBV6-2 or TRBV6-3 and TRBJ2-7; D could derive from TRBD1 or TRBD2 (6 bases each). The germline CDR1 and CDR2 sequences are MNHEY and SVGEGT. Deletions cut 0 bases from V and 9 bases from J, with 18 bases between. There are 15 residues in the CDR3. The CDR3 sequence is CASSYSTGASGGQYF. CDR3 sequence (DNA): TGTGCCAGCAGTTACTCGACGGGGGCGTCCGGAGGGCAGTACTTC.

This rearrangement joins TRBV28 to TRBJ1-2, with D hard to call. Looked up from germline, CDR1 is MDHEN and CDR2 is SYDVKM. Trimming shortened V by 3 bases and J by 5 bases, and 7 bases separated the two germline ends. CDR3 size: 12 residues. DNA of the CDR3: TGTGCCAGCAGTTTCGTTACTTATGGCTACACCTTC. It encodes CASSFVTYGYTF.

This clonotype came up a few times. The chain combines TRBV27 with TRBJ2-2; D unresolved. CDR1 MNHEY and CDR2 SMNVEV come from the germline V gene (reference sequence). The CDR3 sequence is 16 residues long. Trimming removed 5 bases from V and 3 bases from J, with 16 bases in between. CDR3 amino acids: CASSPRTGRDTGELFF. DNA of the CDR3: TGTGCCAGCAGTCCAAGGACCGGTAGGGACACCGGGGAGCTGTTTTTT.

The rearrangement uses TRBV7-2 and TRBJ1-1; D ambiguous. The CDR3 length is 13 residues. Germline V gives CDR1 SGHTA, CDR2 FQGNSA. V lost 7 bases, J lost 7 bases, and 16 bases lay in between. CDR3 protein: CASKYTRNGEAFF. Written as DNA, the CDR3 is TGTGCCAGCAAATATACCCGAAACGGTGAAGCTTTCTTT.

The rearrangement joins TRBV10-1 to TRBJ2-1, with 11 bases that match TRBD2. CDR1 is WNHNN, CDR2 SYGVQD, per germline (reference sequence). The CDR3 sequence is 14 residues long. Trimming removed 8 bases from V and 5 bases from J; junction bases left unmatched: 5. DNA for the CDR3: TGCGCCAGCGTCACTAGCGGGAGTCACAATGAGCAGTTCTTC. The encoded protein is CASVTSGSHNEQFF.

The rearrangement links TRBV6-2 or TRBV6-3 to TRBJ1-5; D gene uncertain. The ends were cut back, 6 bases at V and 1 base at J, with 16 bases in the middle. Germline CDR1 MNHEY, CDR2 SVGEGT. This CDR3 is 16 amino acids long. The CDR3 spells CASRDVHLGSNQPQHF. The CDR3 nucleotides are TGTGCCAGCAGGGACGTCCATTTAGGGAGCAATCAGCCCCAGCATTTT.

This chain connects TRBV11-2 to TRBJ2-5; maybe TRBD1 (5 bases). The CDR3 has 15 amino acids. Trimming shortened V by 1 base and J by 3 bases, and 12 bases separated the two germline ends. Germline-derived CDR1 and CDR2 are SGHAT and FQNNGV. The CDR3, as DNA: TGTGCCAGCAGCTTAGGCGTCGGCAGGGAAGAGACCCAGTACTTC. This gives the protein CASSLGVGREETQYF. The complete variable domain, with remaining parts taken from reference TRBV11-2 and TRBJ2-5, reads EAGVAQSPRYKIIEKRQSVAFWCNPISGHATLYWYQQILGQGPKLLIQFQNNGVVDDSQLPKDRFSAERLKGVDSTLKIQPAKLEDSAVYLCASSLGVGREETQYFGPGTRLLVL.

The chain combines TRBV20-1 with TRBJ2-5, with TRBD1 matching 7 bases. The V gene's germline CDR1 is DFQATT and CDR2 SNEGSKA (reference sequence). The CDR3 spans 12 residues. The trim removed 3 bases at V and 5 bases at J, leaving 3 bases unmatched. The CDR3 nucleotides are TGCAGTGCTAGTGACAGGGTCGAGACCCAGTACTTC. Amino acid sequence: CSASDRVETQYF.

J is TRBJ2-5 and V is TRBV6-5; 10 positions agree with TRBD1. There are 18 residues in the CDR3. CDR1 MNHEY and CDR2 SVGAGI come from the germline V gene. The ends lost 3 bases at V and 5 bases at J; junction bases unmatched: 15. The CDR3 DNA is TGTGCCAGCAGTTATGGGGGGACAGGGGCCTCCTCGGGGGAGACCCAGTACTTC. Translating it yields CASSYGGTGASSGETQYF.